The sequence of this T cell receptor (beta chain) was determined in a study of STAT5B mutations in CD4+ large granular lymphocyte leukemia. The table came from immunoSEQ multiplex PCR; TCRdb's copy has only in-frame clones and leaves some out. There are some 45,000 clones in the sample; 65% to 90% occur only once, and about 3% lies in the top ten. CDR1 and CDR2 (germline): MDHEN, SYDVKM. V lost 2 bases, J lost 1 base, and 4 bases stayed unmatched. The CDR3 is 15 residues long. The chain links TRBV28 to TRBJ2-7; TRBD2 aligns across 8 bases. This TCR came from a human donor in good health. Sequencing was carried out using CD4+ T cells from blood buffy coats. The CDR3 region is CASSLAAGGSYEQYF. The CDR3 nucleotides are TGTGCCAGCAGTTTAGCGGCGGGGGGATCCTACGAGCAGTACTTC. The whole variable domain, remainder taken from reference TRBV28 and TRBJ2-7, is DVKVTQSSRYLVKRTGEKVFLECVQDMDHENMFWYRQDPGLGLRLIYFSYDVKMKEKGDIPEGYSVSREKKERFSLILESASTNQTSMYLCASSLAAGGSYEQYFGPGTRLTVT.